The rows below give T cell receptor beta chains drawn from one sample of a study of blood T cell repertoires in COVID-19. Produced via immunoSEQ multiplex PCR; TCRdb's table is partial and in-frame only. The table records under 60,000 clones, approximately 85% of them present only once. The sequencing input was peripheral blood. These receptor sequences come from a human donor in a cohort sampled during active COVID-19. The CDR3 runs from the conserved cysteine through the conserved F or W. Each record gives: D gene, V gene, CDR3 protein. D genes are given only for firm matches.

D: -
V: TRBV28
CDR3: CASSYTKNTQYF

D: -
V: TRBV6-2/TRBV6-3
CDR3: CASSYSIEGDGKDTQYF

D: -
V: TRBV28
CDR3: CASSFGGTEYGWLAF

D: -
V: TRBV5-1
CDR3: CASSPNALSSYNEQFF

D: -
V: TRBV19
CDR3: CASSITPGNEQYF

D: TRBD2
V: TRBV18
CDR3: CASSPPGTSGRGTDTQYF

D: -
V: TRBV6-1
CDR3: CASSERGGGRTNTGELFF

D: TRBD1
V: TRBV3-1/TRBV3-2
CDR3: CASSFRDRVPNGYTF

D: TRBD2
V: TRBV30
CDR3: CAWKWGGDRNIQYF

D: -
V: TRBV4-2
CDR3: CASSTGLSSYNEQFF

D: -
V: TRBV4-3
CDR3: CASSQWGGMGDTQYF

D: -
V: TRBV5-1
CDR3: CASSLMAGRLQETQYF

D: -
V: TRBV6-5
CDR3: CASSPRGGYEQYF

D: TRBD1
V: TRBV5-1
CDR3: CASSPGTGGYEQYF

D: TRBD2
V: TRBV27
CDR3: CASCPGLGNYEQYF

D: -
V: TRBV27
CDR3: CASSLSYSYYEQYF

D: -
V: TRBV3-1/TRBV3-2
CDR3: CASSQDLGGVWGNQPQHF

D: TRBD2
V: TRBV15
CDR3: CATSRDSPLLAGVPYF

D: -
V: TRBV19
CDR3: CASSLRQTGTNQPQHF

D: TRBD2
V: TRBV15
CDR3: CATSRDRGGYEQYF

D: TRBD1
V: TRBV10-1
CDR3: CASTTARDRGVRAEAFF

D: -
V: TRBV5-4
CDR3: CASSGDSPSPGKLFF

D: TRBD2
V: TRBV6-4
CDR3: CASSLGRGGDTQYF

D: -
V: TRBV5-1
CDR3: CASSLTPNGGYGYTF

D: TRBD2
V: TRBV30
CDR3: CAWSVTRGADTQYF

D: TRBD1
V: TRBV6-1
CDR3: CASSWGQFYGYTF

D: -
V: TRBV6-6
CDR3: CASSLGGGALSDTQYF

D: -
V: TRBV28
CDR3: CASSGFSSGANVLTF

D: -
V: TRBV30
CDR3: CAWTLRRADTQYF

D: TRBD2
V: TRBV4-2
CDR3: CASASGGSPYEQYF

D: -
V: TRBV5-1
CDR3: CASSPESTDTQYF

D: TRBD2
V: TRBV5-6
CDR3: CASSPPGTSSNEQFF

D: TRBD1
V: TRBV4-3
CDR3: CASSQGRTGEGSPLHF

D: -
V: TRBV5-5
CDR3: CASSLEGEGPEYF

D: -
V: TRBV18
CDR3: CASYEQNTGELFF

D: TRBD2
V: TRBV3-1/TRBV3-2
CDR3: CASSIAGTSGYNEQFF

D: -
V: TRBV5-4
CDR3: CASRLYGSDVVYGYTF

D: TRBD1
V: TRBV5-1
CDR3: CASSLRTGGNYGYTF

D: TRBD2
V: TRBV5-4
CDR3: CASSPPGGSSYEQYF

D: TRBD1
V: TRBV5-1
CDR3: CASSLAGTGGSTEAFF

D: -
V: TRBV5-1
CDR3: CASSLESAYEQYF

D: -
V: TRBV3-1/TRBV3-2
CDR3: CASSQDLGAGGELFF

D: -
V: TRBV7-3
CDR3: CASQEGQHTEAFF

D: -
V: TRBV6-6
CDR3: CASRPQGIGEKLFF

D: TRBD2
V: TRBV3-1/TRBV3-2
CDR3: CASSQDGVSGGTYNEQFF

D: -
V: TRBV24-1
CDR3: CATSDGGATDTQYF

D: TRBD1
V: TRBV28
CDR3: CASSPGQGNSYEQYF

D: -
V: TRBV7-9
CDR3: CASSLLYIAHEQYF

D: TRBD2
V: TRBV6-6
CDR3: CASRLAGAGTDTQYF

D: -
V: TRBV7-8
CDR3: CASTGQLNQPQHF

D: -
V: TRBV11-2
CDR3: CASSSVYGYTF

D: TRBD1
V: TRBV5-6
CDR3: CASSSDRDGQETQYF

D: -
V: TRBV5-1
CDR3: CASREGSTNEKLFF

D: -
V: TRBV6-1
CDR3: CASSGRTEQETQYF

D: TRBD2
V: TRBV13
CDR3: CASSLRLAGSGDTQYF

D: TRBD1
V: TRBV28
CDR3: CASSFLTGTGGLSGANVLTF

D: -
V: TRBV19
CDR3: CASNDRGNQPQHF